What follows are 3 T cell receptor beta chains derived from one specimen sequenced in a study of identical twins. Using its own MiXCR run on the 5' RACE reads, TCRdb lists one record per CDR3 protein. The table lists 350,000 to 600,000 distinct CDR3 sequences, 13% to 15% of them singletons. These data were also reused for a study on yellow fever vaccine responses in identical twins.

Sequenced input: CD4+ T cells sorted from blood. The receptors stem from a woman younger than 30 in good health.

This clonotype was seen repeatedly, ten times or more. This chain joins TRBV10-3 and TRBJ2-7, with D tentatively TRBD1 or TRBD2 (5 bases each). The CDR3 has 15 residues. In germline, CDR1 is ENHRY, CDR2 SYGVKD. V lost 6 bases and J lost 0, with 15 bases in between. The CDR3 sequence is CAIRDRDADSYEQYF. DNA for the CDR3: TGTGCCATCAGGGACCGGGACGCCGACTCCTACGAGCAGTACTTC.

The genes are TRBV5-1 and TRBJ2-7; D unresolved. CDR3 length: 13 residues. CDR1 and CDR2 from the germline V gene are SGHRS and YFSETQ. Trimming left V 4 bases short and J 2 bases short, with 10 bases between. The CDR3 nucleotides read TGCGCCAGCAGCAAGGACGTAGCCTACGAGCAGTACTTC. Amino acid sequence: CASSKDVAYEQYF.

This clonotype has more than one count but fewer than ten. The rearrangement joins TRBV6-5 to TRBJ2-7; D gene ambiguous. V was cut by 0 bases and J by 2 bases, with 8 bases left in between. CDR1 is MNHEY and CDR2 is SVGAGI in the germline V gene. The CDR3 is 14 amino acids. CDR3 residues: CASSYSSGPYEQYF. DNA for the CDR3: TGTGCCAGCAGTTACTCTTCAGGCCCCTACGAGCAGTACTTC.